The 9 T cell receptor beta chains listed next were all sequenced from one sample in a study of T cell responses to AZD1222 COVID-19 vaccine. Profiling relied on immunoSEQ multiplex PCR, and the TCRdb table lists in-frame clones only, not all of them. The repertoire consists of about 120,000 clones, with 92% occurring once and the leading ten covering around 1.4%. This specimen consisted of peripheral blood, obtained 28 days after the second AZD1222 dose. Receptor source: an adult who received the AZD1222 COVID-19 vaccine.

The rearrangement joins TRBV30 to TRBJ1-1; no reliable D call. The CDR3 has 14 residues. Germline assignment: CDR1 GTSNPN and CDR2 SVGIG (reference sequence). V shed 0 bases and J shed 5 bases, with 13 bases lying between them. CDR3 amino acids: CAWSVQSMGTEAFF. Here the CDR3 DNA reads TGTGCCTGGAGTGTACAATCGATGGGGACTGAAGCTTTCTTT.

V gene TRBV3-1 (or the pseudogene TRBV3-2) combines with J gene TRBJ1-3, with TRBD1 as a possible D gene (6 bases). This CDR3 contains 14 residues. Between the trimmed V and J ends, which lost 6 bases and 4 bases, there was a span of 13 bases. The germline CDR1 and CDR2 sequences are LGHDT and YNNKEL (reference sequence). DNA of the CDR3: TGTGCCAGCAGACCTACAGGGCCAGGAAACACCATATATTTT. Translated: CASRPTGPGNTIYF.

This sequence joins TRBV29-1 and TRBJ2-1, with D possibly TRBD2 on 5 matching bases. V shed 6 bases and J shed 2 bases, with 20 bases lying between them. This CDR3 is built from 16 residues. Germline V CDR1 and CDR2: SQVTM, ANQGSEA. CDR3 loop: CSVTGETTRTYNEQFF. The CDR3 bases are TGCAGCGTAACCGGGGAGACAACGAGAACCTACAATGAGCAGTTCTTC.

This clone showed up just once. This chain links TRBV27 with TRBJ2-5; D might be TRBD1 (6 bases). The CDR3 extends over 15 amino acids. Trimming removed 5 bases at V and 5 bases at J, with 18 bases between. Per the germline V gene, CDR1 is MNHEY and CDR2 is SMNVEV (reference sequence). The CDR3 is CASSTTGLSRETQYF. The DNA of the CDR3 is TGTGCCAGCAGTACCACAGGGTTATCTCGGGAGACCCAGTACTTC.

V usage is TRBV11-2 and J usage is TRBJ2-7; D may be TRBD1 or TRBD2 (6 bases each). CDR1 and CDR2 from the germline V gene are SGHAT and FQNNGV. Deletions cut 6 bases from V and 7 bases from J, with 22 bases between. The CDR3 spans 15 residues. This chain's CDR3 is CASSRANNRAGEQYF. The CDR3, as DNA: TGTGCCAGCAGTCGCGCCAACAACAGGGCGGGGGAGCAGTACTTC.

This chain connects TRBV6-4 to TRBJ1-6, with unresolved D. CDR1 is MRHNA and CDR2 is SNTAGT in the germline V gene. Trimming removed 9 bases from V and 6 bases from J, with 15 bases in between. This CDR3 has 14 residues. CDR3 in DNA: TGTGCCAGTTCACTCGTGCCCTTTAATTCACCCCTCCACTTT. Residues: CASSLVPFNSPLHF.

The V gene is TRBV7-2, the J gene TRBJ2-7; no reliable D call. From germline, CDR1 is SGHTA and CDR2 FQGNSA. V was cut by 5 bases and J by 0 bases, with 14 bases left in between. There are 15 residues in the CDR3. CDR3 sequence: CASSARLASSYEQYF. The CDR3 DNA is TGTGCCAGCAGCGCCCGACTGGCGAGCTCCTACGAGCAGTACTTC.

Only a few counts were recorded for this clone. This chain uses TRBV11-2 with TRBJ2-3; a weak D match, TRBD1 (5 bases). Trimming took 2 bases from V and 5 from J, leaving 11 bases between them. The CDR3 has 14 residues. In germline, CDR1 is SGHAT, CDR2 FQNNGV. The CDR3 DNA reads TGTGCCAGCAGCTTACTAGGGGTAGGAGATACGCAGTATTTT. It is translated as CASSLLGVGDTQYF.

This clone has only one observation. The V and J genes are TRBV4-2 and TRBJ2-3; maybe TRBD2 (5 bases). CDR3 size: 15 residues. Germline values: CDR1 LGHNA, CDR2 YNFKEQ. V lost 0 bases and J 1 base, leaving 8 bases between the germline ends. DNA of the CDR3: TGTGCCAGCAGCCAAGATGGTAGCGGCACAGATACGCAGTATTTT. Translating it yields CASSQDGSGTDTQYF.